The clone carrying this T cell receptor beta chain was seen a few times. The antigen remains unidentified. Lactation, pregnancy, other autoimmune disease or uncontrolled infection led to exclusion of patients. This sample is part of a study of T cells in Graves' hyperthyroidism and ophthalmopathy. Points from the study as a whole: Expanded thyroid clonotypes (above 0.001) were mostly also found in blood. Median prediction lead before ophthalmopathy onset was 6.5 months with the model.

The ends were cut back, 4 bases at V and 4 bases at J, with 11 bases in the middle. Germline lookup yields CDR1 MNHEY and CDR2 SVGAGI. CDR3 size: 15 residues. Amplified TCR beta CDR3 regions derived from RNA transcripts. The TCR CDR3 first-round RT-PCR relied on the HTBI primer set. MiXCR, run by TCRdb on the multiplex PCR reads, gives a single entry per CDR3 protein. The sample lists hundreds of thousands of distinct CDR3 sequences; just under 45% were seen once. What was sequenced was peripheral blood or thyroid tissue (not recorded which). The receptor's source is an adult man with Graves' disease, either hyperthyroidism or ophthalmopathy (not recorded which). This chain joins TRBV6-5 and TRBJ2-6, with D uncertain. CDR3 sequence (DNA): TGTGCCAGCAGTTTGAGGTCGGCCGGGGCCAACGTCCTGACTTTC. This gives the protein CASSLRSAGANVLTF.